These 12 T cell receptor beta chains share one sample of origin, sequenced in a study of blood T cell repertoires in COVID-19. Only in-frame clones appear in the TCRdb table, and some are missing; sequencing was by immunoSEQ multiplex PCR. The data hold fewer than 300,000 clones, with 90% to 95% observed a single time. The specimen was peripheral blood. The receptors shown here come from a woman in her thirties with COVID-19, enrolled during active disease.

The chain uses TRBV28 and TRBJ1-2, with TRBD1 identical over 8 bases. V lost 1 base, J lost 8 bases, and 12 bases stayed unmatched. Looked up from germline, CDR1 is MDHEN and CDR2 is SYDVKM. The CDR3 spans 16 residues. The CDR3: CASSLFGRQGAGGYTF. CDR3 DNA sequence: TGTGCCAGCAGTTTATTTGGAAGGCAGGGGGCCGGGGGCTACACCTTC.

The chain joins TRBV7-8 to TRBJ1-2; D remains unclear. Germline V gives CDR1 SGHVS, CDR2 FQNEAQ. The CDR3 totals 14 residues. V lost 1 base to trimming and J lost 6 bases, with 12 bases between them. The CDR3 sequence: CASSLVEARDGYTF. Here the CDR3 DNA reads TGTGCCAGCAGCTTAGTGGAGGCTCGTGATGGCTACACCTTC.

The chain recombines TRBV10-1 with TRBJ1-1; 7 nucleotides line up with TRBD1. The CDR3 consists of 13 residues. With 3 bases clipped from V and 9 bases from J, the junction kept 7 bases outside the gene matches. From germline, CDR1 is WNHNN and CDR2 SYGVQD (reference sequence). In DNA, the CDR3 is TGCGCCAGCAGTGAATCGACAGGGAGCAAAGCTTTCTTT. Translating it yields CASSESTGSKAFF.

The rearrangement links TRBV2 to TRBJ1-1; 10 nucleotides line up with TRBD1. This CDR3 has 14 residues. CDR1 SNHLY and CDR2 FYNNEI come from the germline V gene. J was trimmed by 2 bases and V by 7 bases; bases with no gene match: 4. CDR3 protein: CASIRTGGNTEAFF. The CDR3 DNA follows: TGTGCCAGCATCAGGACAGGGGGAAACACTGAAGCTTTCTTT. Full variable domain (remainder filled in from reference TRBV2 and TRBJ1-1): EPEVTQTPSHQVTQMGQEVILRCVPISNHLYFYWYRQILGQKVEFLVSFYNNEISEKSEIFDDQFSVERPDGSNFTLKIRSTKLEDSAMYFCASIRTGGNTEAFFGQGTRLTVV.

This rearrangement joins TRBV27 to TRBJ1-6; 7 bases align to TRBD1. Germline loops: CDR1 MNHEY, CDR2 SMNVEV (reference sequence). The CDR3 contains 15 residues. V lost 5 bases and J lost 14; bases outside the gene matches: 15. Here the CDR3 reads CASSTTGQWFNTLHF. CDR3 sequence (DNA): TGTGCCAGCAGTACGACGGGACAGTGGTTTAATACCCTCCACTTT.

J is TRBJ1-4 and V is TRBV7-8; 7 nucleotides line up with TRBD1. Germline CDR1 and CDR2: SGHVS and FQNEAQ. The CDR3 contains 15 residues. The V segment lost 5 bases and the J segment 7 bases; nucleotides outside the gene matches: 10. In DNA, the CDR3 is TGTGCCAGCAGCCCGACGACAGGGCGGTCTGAAAAACTGTTTTTT. Translation gives CASSPTTGRSEKLFF.

The chain couples TRBV19 to TRBJ2-1, with 10 bases matching TRBD2. V shed 3 bases, J shed 9 bases, and the junction held 11 bases outside the gene matches. CDR1 LNHDA and CDR2 SQIVND come from the germline V gene (reference sequence). This CDR3 region has 16 residues. The DNA of the CDR3 is TGTGCCAGTAGTATCCATACTAGCGGGATTTTGGTTGAGCAGTTCTTC. Residues: CASSIHTSGILVEQFF.

The rearrangement links TRBV4-1 to TRBJ1-1; D is unresolved. Germline V gene data show CDR1 as MGHRA and CDR2 as YSYEKL. CDR3 length: 14 amino acids. The ends were cut back, 4 bases at V and 1 base at J, with 10 bases in the middle. The CDR3 loop reads CASSLRRENTEAFF. CDR3 coding DNA: TGCGCCAGCAGCCTCCGGAGAGAGAACACTGAAGCTTTCTTT.

About this clone: Other DNA sequences of this sample code for an identical CDR3. The chain uses TRBV5-1 and TRBJ2-7; possible D gene TRBD2, 5 bases. V was shortened by 0 bases and J by 3 bases, with 13 bases between the two germline ends. This CDR3 comprises 15 residues. CDR1 is SGHRS and CDR2 is YFSETQ in the germline V gene. The CDR3 nucleotides are TGCGCCAGCAGCTTGGAGGTCGCGGGCAGCTACGAGCAGTACTTC. It encodes CASSLEVAGSYEQYF.

The chain joins TRBV18 to TRBJ1-2, with unresolved D. CDR3 length: 12 amino acids. Germline CDR1 and CDR2: KGHSH and LQKENI. V was cut by 1 base and J by 11 bases, with 11 bases left in between. The CDR3 DNA reads as TGTGCCAGCTCACCACGAGGTCTTAATTACACCTTC. This gives the protein CASSPRGLNYTF.

This clone came up a few times. The chain is built from TRBV3-1 (or the pseudogene TRBV3-2) and TRBJ1-1, with a possible D match to TRBD1 (5 bases). The germline V gene has CDR1 LGHDT and CDR2 YNNKEL (reference sequence). V gave up 4 bases and J gave up 1 base, with 7 bases separating them. The CDR3 consists of 13 residues. CDR3 DNA: TGTGCCAGCAGCCGCCAGGGGAACACTGAAGCTTTCTTT. Translating gives CASSRQGNTEAFF.

The chain uses TRBV2 and TRBJ2-7, with D tentatively TRBD1 (6 bases). The CDR3 has 14 residues. Looked up from germline, CDR1 is SNHLY and CDR2 is FYNNEI. Trimming shortened V by 5 bases and J by 2 bases, and 13 bases separated the two germline ends. In DNA form, the CDR3 reads TGTGCCAGCAGTCTACAGGGTCCCGCCTACGAGCAGTACTTC. Translating it yields CASSLQGPAYEQYF.